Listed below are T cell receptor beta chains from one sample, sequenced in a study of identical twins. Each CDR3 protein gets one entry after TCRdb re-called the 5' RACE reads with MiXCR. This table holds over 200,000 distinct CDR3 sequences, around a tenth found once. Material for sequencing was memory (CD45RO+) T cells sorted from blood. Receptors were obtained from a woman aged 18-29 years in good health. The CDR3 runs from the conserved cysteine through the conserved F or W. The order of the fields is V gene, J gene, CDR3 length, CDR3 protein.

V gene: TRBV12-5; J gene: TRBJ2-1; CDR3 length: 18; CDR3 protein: CASGLVPDGKPSYNEQFF
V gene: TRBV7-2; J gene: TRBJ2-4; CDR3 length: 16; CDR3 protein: CASNRDLNTAKNIQYF
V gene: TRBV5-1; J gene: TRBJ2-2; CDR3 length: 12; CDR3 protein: CASSLDAGELFF
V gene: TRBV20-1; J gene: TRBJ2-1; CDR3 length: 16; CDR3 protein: CSARDLQGSSYNEQFF
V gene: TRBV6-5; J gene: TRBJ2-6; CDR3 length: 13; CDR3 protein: CASGNSGANVLTF
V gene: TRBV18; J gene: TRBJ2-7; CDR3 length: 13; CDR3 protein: CASSPTSLGEQYF
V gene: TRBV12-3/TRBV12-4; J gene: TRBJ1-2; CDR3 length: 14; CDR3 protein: CASSLLEGNYGYTF
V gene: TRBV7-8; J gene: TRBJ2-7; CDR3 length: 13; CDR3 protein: CASSWDTLYEQYF
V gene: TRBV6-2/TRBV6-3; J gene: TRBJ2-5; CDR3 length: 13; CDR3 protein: CASTTGLAGTQYF
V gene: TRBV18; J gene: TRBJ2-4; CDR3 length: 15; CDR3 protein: CASSPQGSAKNIQYF
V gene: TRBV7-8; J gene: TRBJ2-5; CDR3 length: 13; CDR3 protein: CASSRDVLATQYF
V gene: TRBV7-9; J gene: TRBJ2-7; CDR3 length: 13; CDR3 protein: CASSPRLTYEQYF
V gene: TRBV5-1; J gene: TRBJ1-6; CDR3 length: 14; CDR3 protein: CASSLGGTYSPLHF
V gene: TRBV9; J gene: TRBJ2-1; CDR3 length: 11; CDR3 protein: CASSGYNEQFF
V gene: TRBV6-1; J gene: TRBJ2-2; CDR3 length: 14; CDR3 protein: CASSPLVRHGELFF
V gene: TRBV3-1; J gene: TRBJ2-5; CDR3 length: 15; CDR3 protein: CASSRLAGGEETQYF
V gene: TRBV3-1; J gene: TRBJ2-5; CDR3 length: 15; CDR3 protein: CASSPSTVLQGTQYF